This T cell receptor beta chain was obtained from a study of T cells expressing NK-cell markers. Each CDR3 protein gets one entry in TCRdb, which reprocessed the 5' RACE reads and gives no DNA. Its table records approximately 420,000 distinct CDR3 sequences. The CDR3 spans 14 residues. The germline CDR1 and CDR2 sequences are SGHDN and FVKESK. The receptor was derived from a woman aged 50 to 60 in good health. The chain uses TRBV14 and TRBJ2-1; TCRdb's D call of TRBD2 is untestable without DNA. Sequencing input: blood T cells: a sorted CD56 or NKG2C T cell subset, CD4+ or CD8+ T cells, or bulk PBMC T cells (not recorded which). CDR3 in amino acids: CASSYTAAHNEQFF.